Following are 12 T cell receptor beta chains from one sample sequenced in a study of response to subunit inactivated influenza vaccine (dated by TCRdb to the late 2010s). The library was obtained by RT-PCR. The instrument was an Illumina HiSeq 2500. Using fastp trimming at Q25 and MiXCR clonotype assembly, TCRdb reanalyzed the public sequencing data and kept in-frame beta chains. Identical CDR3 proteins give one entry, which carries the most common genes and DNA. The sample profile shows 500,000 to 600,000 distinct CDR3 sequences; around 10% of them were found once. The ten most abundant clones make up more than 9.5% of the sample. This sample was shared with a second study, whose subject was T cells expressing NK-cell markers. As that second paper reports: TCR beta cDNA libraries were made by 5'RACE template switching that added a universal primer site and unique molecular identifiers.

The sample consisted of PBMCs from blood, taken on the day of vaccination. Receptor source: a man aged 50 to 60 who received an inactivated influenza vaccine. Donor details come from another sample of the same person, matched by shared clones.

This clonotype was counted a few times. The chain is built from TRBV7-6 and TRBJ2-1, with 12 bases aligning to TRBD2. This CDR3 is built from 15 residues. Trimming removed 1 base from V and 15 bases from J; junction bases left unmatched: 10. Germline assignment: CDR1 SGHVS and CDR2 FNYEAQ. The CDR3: CASSLEALAGGRRFF. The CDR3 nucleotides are TGTGCCAGCAGCTTAGAAGCCCTAGCGGGAGGGCGGCGGTTCTTC.

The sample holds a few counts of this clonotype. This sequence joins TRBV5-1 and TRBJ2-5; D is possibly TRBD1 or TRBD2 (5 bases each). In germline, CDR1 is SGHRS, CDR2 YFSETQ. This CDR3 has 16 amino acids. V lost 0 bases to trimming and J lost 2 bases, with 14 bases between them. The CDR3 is CASSLGGAARQETQYF. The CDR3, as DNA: TGCGCCAGCAGCTTGGGAGGGGCAGCGCGACAAGAGACCCAGTACTTC.

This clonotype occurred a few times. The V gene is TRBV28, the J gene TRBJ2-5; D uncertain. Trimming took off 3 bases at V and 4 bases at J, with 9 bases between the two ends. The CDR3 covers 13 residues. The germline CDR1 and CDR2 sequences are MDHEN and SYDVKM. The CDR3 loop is CASSLDVGETQYF. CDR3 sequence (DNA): TGTGCCAGCAGTTTGGATGTGGGAGAGACCCAGTACTTC.

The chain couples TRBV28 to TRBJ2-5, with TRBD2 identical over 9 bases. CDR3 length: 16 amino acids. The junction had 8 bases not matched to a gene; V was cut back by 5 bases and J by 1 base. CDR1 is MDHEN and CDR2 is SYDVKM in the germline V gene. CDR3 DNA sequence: TGTGCCAGCAGTATCCTAGCGGGGAGAACCCAAGAGACCCAGTACTTC. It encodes CASSILAGRTQETQYF.

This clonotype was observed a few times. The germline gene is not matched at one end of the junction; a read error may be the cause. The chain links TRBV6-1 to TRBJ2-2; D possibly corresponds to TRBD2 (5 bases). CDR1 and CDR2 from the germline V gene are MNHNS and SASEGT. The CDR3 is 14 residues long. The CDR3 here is CASIPLENIGELFF. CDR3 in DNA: TGTGCCAGCATCCCACTAGAAAACATCGGGGAGCTGTTTTTT.

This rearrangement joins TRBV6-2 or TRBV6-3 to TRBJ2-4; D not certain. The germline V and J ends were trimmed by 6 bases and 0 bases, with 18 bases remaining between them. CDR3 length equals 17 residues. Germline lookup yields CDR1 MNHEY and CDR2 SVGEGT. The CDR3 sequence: CASRPSGYSLAKNIQYF. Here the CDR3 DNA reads TGTGCCAGCAGACCGTCAGGATACTCTCTAGCCAAAAACATTCAGTACTTC.

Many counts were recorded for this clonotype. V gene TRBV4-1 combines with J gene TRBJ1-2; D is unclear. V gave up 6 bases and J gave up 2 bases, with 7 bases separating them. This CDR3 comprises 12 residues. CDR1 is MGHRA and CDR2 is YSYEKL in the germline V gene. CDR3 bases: TGCGCCAGCAGAAACCTCAACTATGGCTACACCTTC. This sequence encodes CASRNLNYGYTF.

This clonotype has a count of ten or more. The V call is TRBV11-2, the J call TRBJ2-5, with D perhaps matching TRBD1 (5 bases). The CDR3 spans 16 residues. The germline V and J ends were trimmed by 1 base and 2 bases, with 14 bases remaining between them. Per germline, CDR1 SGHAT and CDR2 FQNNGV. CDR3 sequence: CASSLVLQALQETQYF. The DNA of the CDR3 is TGTGCCAGCAGCTTAGTCCTACAGGCGTTACAAGAGACCCAGTACTTC.

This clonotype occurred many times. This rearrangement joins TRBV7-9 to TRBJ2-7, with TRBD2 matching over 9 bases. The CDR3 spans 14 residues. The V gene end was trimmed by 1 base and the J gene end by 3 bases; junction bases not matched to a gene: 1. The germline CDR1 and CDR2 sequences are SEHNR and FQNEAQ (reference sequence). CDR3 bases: TGTGCCAGCAGCTTAGATAGCGGGGGCTACGAGCAGTACTTC. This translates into CASSLDSGGYEQYF.

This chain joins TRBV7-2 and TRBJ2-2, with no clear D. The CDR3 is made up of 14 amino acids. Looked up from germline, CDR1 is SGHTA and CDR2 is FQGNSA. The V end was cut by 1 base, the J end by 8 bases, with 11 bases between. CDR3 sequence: CASSLVVQAGELFF. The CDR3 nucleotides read TGTGCCAGCAGCTTAGTGGTCCAGGCTGGGGAGCTGTTTTTT. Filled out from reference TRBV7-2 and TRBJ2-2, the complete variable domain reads GAGVSQSPSNKVTEKGKDVELRCDPISGHTALYWYRQSLGQGLEFLIYFQGNSAPDKSGLPSDRFSAERTGGSVSTLTIQRTQQEDSAVYLCASSLVVQAGELFFGEGSRLTVL.

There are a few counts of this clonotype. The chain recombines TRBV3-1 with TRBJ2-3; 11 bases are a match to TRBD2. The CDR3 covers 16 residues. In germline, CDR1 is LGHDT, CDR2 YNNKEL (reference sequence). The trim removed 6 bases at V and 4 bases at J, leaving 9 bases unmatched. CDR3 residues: CASRLTSGSPSDTQYF. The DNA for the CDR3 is TGTGCCAGCAGGCTAACTAGCGGGAGCCCCTCAGATACGCAGTATTTT.

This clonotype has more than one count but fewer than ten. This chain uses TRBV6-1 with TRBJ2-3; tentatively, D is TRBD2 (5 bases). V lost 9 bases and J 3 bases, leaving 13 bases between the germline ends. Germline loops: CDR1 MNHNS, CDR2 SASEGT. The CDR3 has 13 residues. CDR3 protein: CASRPRTTDTQYF. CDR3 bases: TGTGCCAGTCGCCCTAGGACTACAGATACGCAGTATTTT.